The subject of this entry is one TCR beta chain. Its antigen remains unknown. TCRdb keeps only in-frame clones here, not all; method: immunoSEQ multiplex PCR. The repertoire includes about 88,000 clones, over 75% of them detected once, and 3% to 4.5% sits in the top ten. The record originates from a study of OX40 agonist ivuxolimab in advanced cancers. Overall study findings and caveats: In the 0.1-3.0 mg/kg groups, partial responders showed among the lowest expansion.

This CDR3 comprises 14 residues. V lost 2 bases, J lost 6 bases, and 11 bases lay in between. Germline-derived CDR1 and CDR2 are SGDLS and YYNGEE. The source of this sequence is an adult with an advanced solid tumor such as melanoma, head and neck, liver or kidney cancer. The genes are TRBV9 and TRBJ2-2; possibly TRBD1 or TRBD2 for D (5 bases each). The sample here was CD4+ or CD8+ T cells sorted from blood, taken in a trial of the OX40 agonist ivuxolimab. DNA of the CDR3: TGTGCCAGCAGCGTTTCACGGGGCGCCGGGGAGCTGTTTTTT. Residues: CASSVSRGAGELFF.